This paragraph reports one T cell receptor beta chain. The CDR3 has 16 amino acids. CDR1 and CDR2 from the germline V gene are SNHLY and FYNNEI. The V and J ends lost 0 bases and 5 bases respectively, with 16 bases between them. Methods used by the authors: The assay estimated nucleated cells by amplifying reference gene primers. Libraries were prepared by immunoSEQ multiplex PCR; TCRdb keeps only in-frame clonotypes and omits some of them. V, J and clone size are taken as reported in that table, and D and trimming were inferred from the DNA itself. The data show fewer than 300,000 clones, 70% to 85% seen once. The source of the sample is a study of blood T cell repertoires in COVID-19. About the research overall: Samples representing acute and convalescent COVID-19 were sourced from the United States, Italy and Spain. PBMCs, B-cell-depleted T cells, or T cells were the source of the cDNA or gDNA that made up the material.

The clonotype originates from a woman aged 80 or older with acute or convalescent COVID-19. The sequencing input was peripheral blood. The chain couples TRBV2 to TRBJ2-5, with D tentatively TRBD1 (6 bases). The CDR3 DNA follows: TGTGCCAGCAGTGAAGCGGGCAGGGGCCTAGGGGAGACCCAGTACTTC. Amino acid sequence: CASSEAGRGLGETQYF.